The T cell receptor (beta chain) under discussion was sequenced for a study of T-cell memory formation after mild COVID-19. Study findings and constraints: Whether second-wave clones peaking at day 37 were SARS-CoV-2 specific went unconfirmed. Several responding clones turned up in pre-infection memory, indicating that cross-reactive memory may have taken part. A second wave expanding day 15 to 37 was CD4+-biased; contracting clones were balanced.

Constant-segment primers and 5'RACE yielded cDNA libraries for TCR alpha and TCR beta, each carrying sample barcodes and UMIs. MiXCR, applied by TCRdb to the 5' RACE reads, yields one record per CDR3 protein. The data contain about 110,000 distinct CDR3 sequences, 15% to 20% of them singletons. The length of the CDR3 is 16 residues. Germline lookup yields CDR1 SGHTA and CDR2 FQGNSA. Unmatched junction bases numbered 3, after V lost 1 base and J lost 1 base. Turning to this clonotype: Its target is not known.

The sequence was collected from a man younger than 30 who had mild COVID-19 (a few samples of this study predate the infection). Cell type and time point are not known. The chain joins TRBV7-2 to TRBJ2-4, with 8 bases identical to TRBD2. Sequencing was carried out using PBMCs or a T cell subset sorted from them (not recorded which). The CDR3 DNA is TGTGCCAGCAGCTTAGGGCGCGGGGGGGCCAAAAACATTCAGTACTTC. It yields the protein CASSLGRGGAKNIQYF.